This T cell receptor beta chain came from a study of cytomegalovirus exposure and HLA in healthy donors. With respect to this clone: Its antigen is as yet unknown.

Points from the study as a whole: The finding came from a later analysis; first-cohort TCR clusters tended to co-occur in the 130 or so validation repertoires. There were a few CMV-associated chains whose specificity for CMV antigens was confirmed in vitro. A list of approximately 160 TCR beta chains associated with cytomegalovirus was given.

Repertoires were generated with immunoSEQ multiplex PCR, while TCRdb's copy carries only in-frame clones and drops some. This sample carries about 130,000 clones, under 90% of them seen once, and the ten largest clones take around 3.4%. The J segment lost 1 base and the V segment lost 2 bases, leaving 4 bases of the junction unmatched. This CDR3 is 15 amino acids long. Germline V gene sequence: CDR1 SEHNR, CDR2 FQNEAQ (reference sequence). The sequencing sample was made of PBMCs. This receptor was taken from a man aged 30 to 45 in good health and CMV-seronegative. The rearrangement joins TRBV7-9 to TRBJ2-7, with 8 bases aligning to TRBD1. CDR3 sequence reads: CASSLQGALSYEQYF. Written as DNA, the CDR3 is TGTGCCAGCAGCTTACAGGGGGCTTTATCCTACGAGCAGTACTTC.